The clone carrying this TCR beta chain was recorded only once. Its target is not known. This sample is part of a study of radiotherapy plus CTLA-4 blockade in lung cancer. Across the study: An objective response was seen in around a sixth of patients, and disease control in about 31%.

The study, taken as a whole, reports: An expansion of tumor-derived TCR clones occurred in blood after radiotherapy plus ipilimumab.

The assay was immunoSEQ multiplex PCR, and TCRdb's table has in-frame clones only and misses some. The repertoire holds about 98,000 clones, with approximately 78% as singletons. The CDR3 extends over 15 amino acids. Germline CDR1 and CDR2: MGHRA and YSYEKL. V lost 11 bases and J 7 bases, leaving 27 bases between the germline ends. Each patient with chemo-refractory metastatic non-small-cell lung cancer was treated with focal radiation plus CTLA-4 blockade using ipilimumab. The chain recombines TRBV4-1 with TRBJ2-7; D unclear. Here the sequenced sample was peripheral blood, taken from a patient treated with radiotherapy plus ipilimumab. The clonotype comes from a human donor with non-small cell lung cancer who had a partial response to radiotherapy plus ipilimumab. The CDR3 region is CADQYSKMAPMEQYF. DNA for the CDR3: TGCGCCGACCAATACAGCAAAATGGCCCCTATGGAGCAGTACTTC.